Sequencing of this T cell receptor (beta chain) was carried out in a study of cytomegalovirus exposure and HLA in healthy donors. Both 60 Vbeta primers and 13 Jbeta primers went into the PCR. The method was immunoSEQ multiplex PCR; TCRdb's version includes in-frame clones alone and lacks a portion of them. The repertoire holds some 110,000 clones, with approximately 82% as singletons. Study results and limitations: Sequencing depth roughly uniform across donors was assumed in presence/absence analyses.

The trim removed 4 bases at V and 5 bases at J, leaving 12 bases unmatched. This CDR3 region has 16 residues. CDR1 and CDR2 from the germline V gene are SGDLS and YYNGEE. The sample holds one count of this clone. What it binds is not known. The source material was PBMCs. V usage is TRBV9 and J usage is TRBJ2-5; 9 bases map to TRBD2. The clonotype was recovered from a man between 35 and 55 years old in good health and CMV-seropositive. The CDR3 sequence is CASSPRPLSGGETQYF. The CDR3 nucleotides are TGTGCCAGCAGCCCCCGCCCTCTTAGCGGGGGCGAGACCCAGTACTTC. The variable domain in full, completed from reference TRBV9 and TRBJ2-5, reads DSGVTQTPKHLITATGQRVTLRCSPRSGDLSVYWYQQSLDQGLQFLIQYYNGEERAKGNILERFSAQQFPDLHSELNLSSLELGDSALYFCASSPRPLSGGETQYFGPGTRLLVL.